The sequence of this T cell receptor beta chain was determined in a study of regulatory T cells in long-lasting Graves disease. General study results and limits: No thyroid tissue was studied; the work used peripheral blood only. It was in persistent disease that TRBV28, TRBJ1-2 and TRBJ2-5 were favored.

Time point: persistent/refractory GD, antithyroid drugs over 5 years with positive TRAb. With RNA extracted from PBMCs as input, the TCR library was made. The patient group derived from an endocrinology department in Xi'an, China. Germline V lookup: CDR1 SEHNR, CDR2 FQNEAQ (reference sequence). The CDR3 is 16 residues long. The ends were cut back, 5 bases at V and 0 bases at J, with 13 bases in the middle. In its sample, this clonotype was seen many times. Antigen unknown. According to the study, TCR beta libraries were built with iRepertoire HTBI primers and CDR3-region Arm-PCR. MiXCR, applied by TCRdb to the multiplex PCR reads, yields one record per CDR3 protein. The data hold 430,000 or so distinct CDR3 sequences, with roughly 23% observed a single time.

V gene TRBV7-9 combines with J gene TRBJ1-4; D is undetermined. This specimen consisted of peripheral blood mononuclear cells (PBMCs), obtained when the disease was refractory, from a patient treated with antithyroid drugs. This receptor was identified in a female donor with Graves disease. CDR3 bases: TGTGCCAGCAGCCGGTCTGGGTCGGCAACTAATGAAAAACTGTTTTTT. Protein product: CASSRSGSATNEKLFF.